This TCR beta chain came from a study of blood T cell repertoires in COVID-19. This CDR3 comprises 16 residues. Germline-derived CDR1 and CDR2 are SGHAT and FQNNGV. The V end lost 5 bases, the J end lost 6 bases, and 20 bases lay between the germline ends. In the study's own analysis: From reference gene primer amplification, estimates of nucleated cell counts were derived. TCRdb's table, derived via immunoSEQ multiplex PCR, lists solely in-frame clones and lacks some. V, J and clone size reflect that table, while D and trimming were determined from the DNA. This repertoire shows tens of thousands of clones, about 92% found once; its top ten account for around 1.3%.

The sequence was collected from a man in his 60s with acute or convalescent COVID-19. The V gene is TRBV11-2, the J gene TRBJ1-5; no clear D. Material for sequencing was peripheral blood. CDR3 loop: CASSPTDGVLGQPQHF. CDR3 nucleotide sequence: TGTGCCAGCAGCCCAACTGATGGTGTTCTAGGTCAGCCCCAGCATTTT.